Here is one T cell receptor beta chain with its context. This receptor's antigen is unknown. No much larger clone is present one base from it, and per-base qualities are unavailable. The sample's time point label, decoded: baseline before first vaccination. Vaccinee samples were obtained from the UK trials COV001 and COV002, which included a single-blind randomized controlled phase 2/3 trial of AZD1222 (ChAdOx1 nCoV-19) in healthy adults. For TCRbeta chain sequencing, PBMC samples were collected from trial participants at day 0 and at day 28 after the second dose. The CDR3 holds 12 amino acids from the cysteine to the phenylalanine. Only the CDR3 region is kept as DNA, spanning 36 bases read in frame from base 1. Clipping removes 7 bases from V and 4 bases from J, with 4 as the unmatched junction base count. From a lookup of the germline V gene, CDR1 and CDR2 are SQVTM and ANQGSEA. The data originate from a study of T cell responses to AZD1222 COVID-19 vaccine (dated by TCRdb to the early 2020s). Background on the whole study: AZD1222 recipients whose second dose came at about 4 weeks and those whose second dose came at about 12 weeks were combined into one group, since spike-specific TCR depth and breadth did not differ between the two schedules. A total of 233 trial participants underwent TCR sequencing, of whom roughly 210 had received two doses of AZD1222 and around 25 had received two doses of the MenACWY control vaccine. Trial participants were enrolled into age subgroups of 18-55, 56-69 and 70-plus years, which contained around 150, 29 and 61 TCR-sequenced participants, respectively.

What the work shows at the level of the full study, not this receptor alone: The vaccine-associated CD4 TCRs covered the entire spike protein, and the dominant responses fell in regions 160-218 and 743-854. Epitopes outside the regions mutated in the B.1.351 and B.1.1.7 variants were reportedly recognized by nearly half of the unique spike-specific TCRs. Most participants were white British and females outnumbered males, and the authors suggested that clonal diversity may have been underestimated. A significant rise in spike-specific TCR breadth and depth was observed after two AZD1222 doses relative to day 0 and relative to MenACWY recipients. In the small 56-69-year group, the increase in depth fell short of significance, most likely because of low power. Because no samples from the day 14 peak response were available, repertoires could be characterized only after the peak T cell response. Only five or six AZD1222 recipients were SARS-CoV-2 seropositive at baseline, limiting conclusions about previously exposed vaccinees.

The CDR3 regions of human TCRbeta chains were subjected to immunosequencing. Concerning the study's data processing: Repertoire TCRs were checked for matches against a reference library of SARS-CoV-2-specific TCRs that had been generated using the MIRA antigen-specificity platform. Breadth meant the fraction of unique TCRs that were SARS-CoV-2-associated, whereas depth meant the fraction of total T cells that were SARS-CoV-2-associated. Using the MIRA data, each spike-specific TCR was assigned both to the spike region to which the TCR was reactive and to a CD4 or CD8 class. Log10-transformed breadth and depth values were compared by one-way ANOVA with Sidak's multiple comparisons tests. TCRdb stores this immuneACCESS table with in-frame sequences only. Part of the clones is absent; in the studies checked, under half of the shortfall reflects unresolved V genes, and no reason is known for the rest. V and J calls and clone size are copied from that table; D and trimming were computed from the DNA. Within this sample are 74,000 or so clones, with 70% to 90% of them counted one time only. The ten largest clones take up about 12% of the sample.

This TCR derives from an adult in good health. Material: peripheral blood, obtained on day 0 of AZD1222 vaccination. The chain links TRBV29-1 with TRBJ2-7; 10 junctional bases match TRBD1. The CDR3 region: CSAGQGIYEQYF. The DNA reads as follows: TGCAGCGCGGGACAGGGGATTTACGAGCAGTACTTC.